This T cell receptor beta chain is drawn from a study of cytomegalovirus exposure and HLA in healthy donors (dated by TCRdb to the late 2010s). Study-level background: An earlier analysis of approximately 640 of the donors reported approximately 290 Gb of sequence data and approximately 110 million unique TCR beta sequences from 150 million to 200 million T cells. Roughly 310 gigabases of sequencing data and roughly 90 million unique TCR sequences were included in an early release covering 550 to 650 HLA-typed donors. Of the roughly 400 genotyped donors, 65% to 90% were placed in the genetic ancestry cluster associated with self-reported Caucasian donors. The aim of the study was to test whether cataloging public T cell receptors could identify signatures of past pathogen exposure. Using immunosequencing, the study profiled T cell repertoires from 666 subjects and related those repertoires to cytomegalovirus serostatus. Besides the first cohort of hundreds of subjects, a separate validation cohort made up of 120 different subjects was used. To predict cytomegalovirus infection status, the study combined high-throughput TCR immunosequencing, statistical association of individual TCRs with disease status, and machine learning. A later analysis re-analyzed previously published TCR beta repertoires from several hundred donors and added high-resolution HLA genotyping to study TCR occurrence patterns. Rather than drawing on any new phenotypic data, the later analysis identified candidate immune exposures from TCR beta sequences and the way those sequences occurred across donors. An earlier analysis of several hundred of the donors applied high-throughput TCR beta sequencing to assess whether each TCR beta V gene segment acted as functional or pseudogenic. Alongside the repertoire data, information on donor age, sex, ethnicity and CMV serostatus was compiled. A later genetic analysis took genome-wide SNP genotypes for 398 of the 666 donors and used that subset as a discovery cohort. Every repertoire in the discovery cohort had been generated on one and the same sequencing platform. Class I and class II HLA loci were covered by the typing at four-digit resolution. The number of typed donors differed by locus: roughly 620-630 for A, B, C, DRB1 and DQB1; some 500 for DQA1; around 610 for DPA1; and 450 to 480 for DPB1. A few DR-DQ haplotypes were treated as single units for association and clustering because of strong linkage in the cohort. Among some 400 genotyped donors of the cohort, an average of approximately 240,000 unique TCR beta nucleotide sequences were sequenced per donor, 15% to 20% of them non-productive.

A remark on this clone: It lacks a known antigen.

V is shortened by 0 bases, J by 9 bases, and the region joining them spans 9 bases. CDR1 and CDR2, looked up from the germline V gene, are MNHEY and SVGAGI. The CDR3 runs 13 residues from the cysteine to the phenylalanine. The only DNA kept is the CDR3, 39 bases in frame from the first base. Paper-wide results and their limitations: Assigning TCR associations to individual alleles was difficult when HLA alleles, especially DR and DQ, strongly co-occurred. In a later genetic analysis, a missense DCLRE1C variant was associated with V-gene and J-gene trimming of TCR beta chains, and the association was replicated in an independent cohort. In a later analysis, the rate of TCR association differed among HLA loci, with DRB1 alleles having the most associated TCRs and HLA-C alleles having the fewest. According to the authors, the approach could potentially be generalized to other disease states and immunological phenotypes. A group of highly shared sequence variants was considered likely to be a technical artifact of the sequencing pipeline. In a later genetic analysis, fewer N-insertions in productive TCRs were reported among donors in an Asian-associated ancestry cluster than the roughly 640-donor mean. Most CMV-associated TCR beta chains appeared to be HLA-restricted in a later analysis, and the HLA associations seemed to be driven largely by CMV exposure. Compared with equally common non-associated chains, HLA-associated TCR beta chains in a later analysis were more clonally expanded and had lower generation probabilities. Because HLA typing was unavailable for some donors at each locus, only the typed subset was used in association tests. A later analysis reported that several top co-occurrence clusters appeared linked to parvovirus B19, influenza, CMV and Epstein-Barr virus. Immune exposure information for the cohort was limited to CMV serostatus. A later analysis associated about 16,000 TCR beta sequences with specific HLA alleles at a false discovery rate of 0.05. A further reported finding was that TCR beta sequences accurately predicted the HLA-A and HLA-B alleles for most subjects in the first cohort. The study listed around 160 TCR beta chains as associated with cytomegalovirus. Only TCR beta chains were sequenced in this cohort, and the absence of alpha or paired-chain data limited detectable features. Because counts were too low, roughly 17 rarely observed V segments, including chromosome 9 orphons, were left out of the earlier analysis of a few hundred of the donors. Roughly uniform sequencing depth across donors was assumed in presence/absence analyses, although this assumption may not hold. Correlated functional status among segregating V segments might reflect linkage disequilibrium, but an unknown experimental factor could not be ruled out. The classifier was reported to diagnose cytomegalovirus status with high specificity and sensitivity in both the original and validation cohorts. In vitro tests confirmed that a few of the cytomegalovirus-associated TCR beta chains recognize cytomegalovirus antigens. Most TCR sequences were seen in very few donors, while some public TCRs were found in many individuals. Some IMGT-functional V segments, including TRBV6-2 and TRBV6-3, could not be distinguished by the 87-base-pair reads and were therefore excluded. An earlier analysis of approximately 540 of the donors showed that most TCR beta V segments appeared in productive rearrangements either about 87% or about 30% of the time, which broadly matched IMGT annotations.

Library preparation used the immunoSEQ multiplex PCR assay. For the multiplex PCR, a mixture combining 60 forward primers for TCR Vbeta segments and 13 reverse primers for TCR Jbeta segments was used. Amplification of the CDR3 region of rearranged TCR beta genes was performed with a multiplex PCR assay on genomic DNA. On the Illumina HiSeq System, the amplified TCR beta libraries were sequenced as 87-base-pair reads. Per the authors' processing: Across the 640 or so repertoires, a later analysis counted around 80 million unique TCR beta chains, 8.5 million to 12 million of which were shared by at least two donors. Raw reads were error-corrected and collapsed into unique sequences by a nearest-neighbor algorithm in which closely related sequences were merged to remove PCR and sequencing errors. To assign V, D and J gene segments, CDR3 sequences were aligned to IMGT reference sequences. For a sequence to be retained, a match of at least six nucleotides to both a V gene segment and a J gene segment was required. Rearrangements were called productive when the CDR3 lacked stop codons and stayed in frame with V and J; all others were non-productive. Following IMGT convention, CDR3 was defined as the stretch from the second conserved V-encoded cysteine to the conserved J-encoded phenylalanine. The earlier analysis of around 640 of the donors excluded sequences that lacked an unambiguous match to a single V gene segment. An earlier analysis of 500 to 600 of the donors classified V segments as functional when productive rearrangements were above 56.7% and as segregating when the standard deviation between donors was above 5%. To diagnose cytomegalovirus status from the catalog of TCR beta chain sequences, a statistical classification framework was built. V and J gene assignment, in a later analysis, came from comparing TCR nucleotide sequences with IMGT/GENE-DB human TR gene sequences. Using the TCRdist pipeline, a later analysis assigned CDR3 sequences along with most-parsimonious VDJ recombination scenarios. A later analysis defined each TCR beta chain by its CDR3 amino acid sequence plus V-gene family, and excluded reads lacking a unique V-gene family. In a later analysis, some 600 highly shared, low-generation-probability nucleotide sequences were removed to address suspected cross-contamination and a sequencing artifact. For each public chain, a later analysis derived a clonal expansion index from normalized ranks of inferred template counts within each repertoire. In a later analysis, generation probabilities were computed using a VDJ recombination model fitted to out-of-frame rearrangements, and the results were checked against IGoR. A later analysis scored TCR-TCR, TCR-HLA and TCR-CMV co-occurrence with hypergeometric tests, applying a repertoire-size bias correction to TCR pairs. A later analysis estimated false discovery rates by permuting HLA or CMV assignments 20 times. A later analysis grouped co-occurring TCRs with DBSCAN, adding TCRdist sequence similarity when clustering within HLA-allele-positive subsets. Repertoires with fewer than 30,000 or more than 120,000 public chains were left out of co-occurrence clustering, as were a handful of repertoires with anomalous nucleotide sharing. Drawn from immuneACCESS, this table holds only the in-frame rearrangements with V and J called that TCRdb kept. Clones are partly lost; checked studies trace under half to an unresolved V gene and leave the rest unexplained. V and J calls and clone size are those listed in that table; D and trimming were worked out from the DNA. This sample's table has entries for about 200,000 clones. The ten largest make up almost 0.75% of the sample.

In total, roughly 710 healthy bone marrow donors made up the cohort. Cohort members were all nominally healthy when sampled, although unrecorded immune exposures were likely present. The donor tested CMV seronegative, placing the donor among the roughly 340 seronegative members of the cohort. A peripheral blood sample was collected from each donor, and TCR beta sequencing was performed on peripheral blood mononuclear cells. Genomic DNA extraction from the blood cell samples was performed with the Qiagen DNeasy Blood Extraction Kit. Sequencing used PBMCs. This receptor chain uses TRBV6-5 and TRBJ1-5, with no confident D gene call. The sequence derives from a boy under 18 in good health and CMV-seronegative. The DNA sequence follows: TGTGCCAGCAGTTACTCGATGTCGGTGCCCCAGCATTTT. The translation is CASSYSMSVPQHF.